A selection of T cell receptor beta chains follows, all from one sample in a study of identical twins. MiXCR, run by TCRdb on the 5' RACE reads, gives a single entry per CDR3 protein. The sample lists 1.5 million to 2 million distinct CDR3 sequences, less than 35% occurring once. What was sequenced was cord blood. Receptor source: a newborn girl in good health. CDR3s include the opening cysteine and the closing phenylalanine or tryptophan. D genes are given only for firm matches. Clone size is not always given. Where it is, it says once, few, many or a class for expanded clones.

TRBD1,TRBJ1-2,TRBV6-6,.,TGTGCCAGCAGCCTCCAGGGGGCGGGTGACTACACCTTC,CASSLQGAGDYTF
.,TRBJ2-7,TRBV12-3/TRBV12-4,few,TGTGCCAGCAGTTTACAGGACTGGGCCTACGAGCAGTACTTC,CASSLQDWAYEQYF
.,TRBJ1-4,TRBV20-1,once,TGCAGTGCTAGACAGGGGAGGGCTAATGAAAAACTGTTTTTT,CSARQGRANEKLFF
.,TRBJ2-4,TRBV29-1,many,TGCAGCGTTGCCGTAGCAGGGCCACACATTCAGTACTTC,CSVAVAGPHIQYF
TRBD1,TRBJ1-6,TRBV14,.,TGTGCCAACAGCCAAAGGACAGGAGCTAATTCACCCCTCCACTTT,CANSQRTGANSPLHF
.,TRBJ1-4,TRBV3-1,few,TGTGCCAGCAGCCAAGGGGTATGGAAGAGGGAAAAACTGTTTTTT,CASSQGVWKREKLFF
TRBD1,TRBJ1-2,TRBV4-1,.,TGCGCCAGCAGCCAAAACAGGGGCCTACCCTATGGCTACACCTTC,CASSQNRGLPYGYTF
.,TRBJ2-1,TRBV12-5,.,TGTGCTAGTGGTTCGAGACACGGCCCCGACAATGAGCAGTTCTTC,CASGSRHGPDNEQFF
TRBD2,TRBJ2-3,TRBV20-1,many,TGCAGTGCTAGACGACTAGCGGGACCCACAGATACGCAGTATTTT,CSARRLAGPTDTQYF
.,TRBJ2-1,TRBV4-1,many,TGCGCCAGCAGCCAAGAGGGTGAGCAGTTCTTC,CASSQEGEQFF
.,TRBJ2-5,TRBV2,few,TGTGCCAGCAGTGTTGGCATTACAGAGACCCAGTACTTC,CASSVGITETQYF
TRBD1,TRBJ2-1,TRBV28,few,TGTGCCAGCAGTTCTCGGACAGGGGGCTACAATGAGCAGTTCTTC,CASSSRTGGYNEQFF
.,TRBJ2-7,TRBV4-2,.,TGTGCCAGCAGCCAACGCGACAGGTACAATGAGCAGTACTTC,CASSQRDRYNEQYF
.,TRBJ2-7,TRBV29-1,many,TGCAGCGTTGATTTAGGGGGCTACGAGCAGTACTTC,CSVDLGGYEQYF
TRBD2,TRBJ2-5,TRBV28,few,TGTGCCAGCAGTTTATCTCTAGCGGGAGCTCAGTACTTC,CASSLSLAGAQYF